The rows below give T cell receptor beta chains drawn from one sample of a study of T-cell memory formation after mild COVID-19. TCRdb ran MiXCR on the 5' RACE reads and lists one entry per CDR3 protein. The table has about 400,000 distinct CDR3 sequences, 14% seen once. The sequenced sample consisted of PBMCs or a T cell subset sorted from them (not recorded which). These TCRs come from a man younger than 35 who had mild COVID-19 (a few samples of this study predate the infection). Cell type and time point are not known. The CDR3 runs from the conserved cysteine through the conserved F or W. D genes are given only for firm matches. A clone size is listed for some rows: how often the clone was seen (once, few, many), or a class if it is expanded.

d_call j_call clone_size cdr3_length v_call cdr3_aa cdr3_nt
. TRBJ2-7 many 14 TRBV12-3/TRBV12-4 CASSSGLTQDEQYF TGTGCCAGCAGCTCGGGACTTACTCAGGACGAGCAGTACTTC
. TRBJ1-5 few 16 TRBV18 CASSPNRADFNQPQHF TGTGCCAGCTCACCGAACCGGGCCGACTTCAATCAGCCCCAGCATTTT
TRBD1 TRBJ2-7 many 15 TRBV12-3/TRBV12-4 CASSSRTGGSYEQYF TGTGCCAGCAGTTCGCGGACAGGGGGCTCCTACGAGCAGTACTTC
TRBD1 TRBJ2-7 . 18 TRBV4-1 CASSRPGQGPSRPYEQYF TGCGCCAGCAGCCGACCGGGACAGGGGCCTAGTCGACCTTACGAGCAGTACTTC
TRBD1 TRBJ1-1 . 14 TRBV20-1 CSARAHRGSTEAFF TGCAGTGCTAGAGCTCACAGGGGGTCCACTGAAGCTTTCTTT
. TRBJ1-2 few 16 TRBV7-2 CASSPQPPGLGDGYTF TGTGCCAGCAGCCCACAACCGCCGGGGCTGGGGGATGGCTACACCTTC
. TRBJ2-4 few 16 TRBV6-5 CASSYSRTVAKNIQYF TGTGCCAGCAGTTACTCAAGGACCGTGGCCAAAAACATTCAGTACTTC
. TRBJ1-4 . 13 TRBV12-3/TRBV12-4 CASSLGGEEKLFF TGTGCCAGCAGTTTAGGAGGGGAAGAAAAACTGTTTTTT
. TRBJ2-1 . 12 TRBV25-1 CASGLLYNEQFF TGTGCCAGCGGACTACTTTACAATGAGCAGTTCTTC
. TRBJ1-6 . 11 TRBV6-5 CAIGERSPLHF TGTGCCATCGGGGAGAGGTCACCCCTCCACTTT
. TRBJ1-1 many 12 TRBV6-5 CASSRQRTEAFF TGTGCCAGCAGTCGACAGAGAACTGAAGCTTTCTTT
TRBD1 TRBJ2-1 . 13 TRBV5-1 CASSYRGHNEQFF TGCGCCAGCAGCTACAGGGGGCACAATGAGCAGTTCTTC
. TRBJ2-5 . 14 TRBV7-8 CASSSWAPKETQYF TGTGCCAGCAGCTCCTGGGCCCCTAAAGAGACCCAGTACTTC
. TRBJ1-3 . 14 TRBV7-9 CASSERFSGNTIYF TGTGCCAGCAGCGAAAGATTTTCTGGAAACACCATATATTTT
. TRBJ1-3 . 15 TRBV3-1 CASSQDRLMGNTIYF TGTGCCAGCAGCCAAGATCGGCTAATGGGAAACACCATATATTTT
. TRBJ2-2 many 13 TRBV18 CASSPPNTGELFF TGTGCCAGCTCACCACCGAACACCGGGGAGCTGTTTTTT
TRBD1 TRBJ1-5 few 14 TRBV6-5 CASRSGTGNQPQHF TGTGCCAGCAGGTCCGGGACAGGGAATCAGCCCCAGCATTTT
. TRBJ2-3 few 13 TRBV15 CATSVQRVDTQYF TGTGCCACCAGCGTGCAGAGGGTAGATACGCAGTATTTT
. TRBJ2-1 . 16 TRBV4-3 CASSQDLASSYNEQFF TGCGCCAGCAGCCAAGATCTAGCCAGCTCCTACAATGAGCAGTTCTTC
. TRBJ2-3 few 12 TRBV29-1 CSVSDSTDTQYF TGCAGCGTTTCGGACAGCACAGATACGCAGTATTTT
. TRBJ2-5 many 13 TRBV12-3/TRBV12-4 CASSPLSGETQYF TGTGCCAGCAGTCCCTTATCAGGAGAGACCCAGTACTTC
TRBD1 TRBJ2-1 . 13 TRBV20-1 CSAAGQGFNEQFF TGCAGTGCTGCGGGACAGGGATTCAATGAGCAGTTCTTC
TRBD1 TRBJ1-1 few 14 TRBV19 CASRLTGANTEAFF TGTGCCAGTAGACTTACAGGGGCGAACACTGAAGCTTTCTTT
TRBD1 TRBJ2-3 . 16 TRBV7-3 CASSLKGQGAKDTQYF TGTGCCAGCAGCTTGAAGGGACAGGGGGCGAAAGATACGCAGTATTTT
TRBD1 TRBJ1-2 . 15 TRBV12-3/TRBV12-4 CASSRPGQGHYGYTF TGTGCCAGCAGTCGCCCGGGACAGGGACACTATGGCTACACCTTC
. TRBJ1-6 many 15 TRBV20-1 CSAHTAGFGNSPLHF TGCAGTGCGCATACCGCAGGGTTCGGTAATTCACCCCTCCACTTT
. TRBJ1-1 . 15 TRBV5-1 CASSFQGLTNTEAFF TGCGCCAGCAGCTTTCAGGGACTTACGAACACTGAAGCTTTCTTT
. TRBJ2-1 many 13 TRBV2 CARGQTSYNEQFF TGTGCCAGGGGCCAGACCTCCTACAATGAGCAGTTCTTC
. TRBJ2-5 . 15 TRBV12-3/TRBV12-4 CASTQTVPFGETQYF TGTGCCAGCACTCAGACAGTCCCTTTCGGGGAGACCCAGTACTTC
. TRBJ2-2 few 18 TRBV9 CASSVGAGRVSDPGELFF TGTGCCAGCAGCGTAGGAGCGGGTAGGGTGTCCGACCCCGGGGAGCTGTTTTTT
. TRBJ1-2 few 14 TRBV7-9 CASSPTWWVGGYTF TGTGCCAGCAGCCCGACCTGGTGGGTAGGCGGCTACACCTTC
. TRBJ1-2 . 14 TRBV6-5 CASRSAQRDYGYTF TGTGCCAGCAGATCGGCCCAGAGGGACTATGGCTACACCTTC
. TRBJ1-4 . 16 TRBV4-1 CASSQGLAPANEKLFF TGCGCCAGCAGCCAAGGTTTGGCCCCGGCTAATGAAAAACTGTTTTTT
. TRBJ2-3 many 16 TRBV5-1 CASSLLPTTTTDTQYF TGCGCCAGCAGCTTGCTCCCTACAACCACTACAGATACGCAGTATTTT
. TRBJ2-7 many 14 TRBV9 CASSVQGVPYEQYF TGTGCCAGCAGCGTACAGGGTGTTCCCTACGAGCAGTACTTC
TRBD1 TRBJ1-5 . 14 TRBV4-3 CASSQEPGGEPQHF TGCGCCAGCAGCCAAGAGCCAGGGGGCGAGCCCCAGCATTTT
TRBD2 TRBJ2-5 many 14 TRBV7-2 CASSLAGVQETQYF TGTGCCAGCAGCCTAGCGGGCGTCCAAGAGACCCAGTACTTC
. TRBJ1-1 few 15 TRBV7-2 CASSLVMGQNTEAFF TGTGCCAGCAGCTTAGTAATGGGCCAGAACACTGAAGCTTTCTTT
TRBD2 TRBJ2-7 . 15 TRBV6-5 CASSSSPGLAGGRNF TGTGCCAGCAGTTCTTCCCCGGGACTAGCGGGGGGGCGGAACTTC
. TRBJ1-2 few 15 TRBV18 CASSQGAGANYGYTF TGTGCCAGCTCACAAGGGGCCGGCGCTAACTATGGCTACACCTTC
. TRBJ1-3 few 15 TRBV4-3 CASSQDLDSGNTIYF TGCGCCAGCAGCCAAGATTTGGACTCTGGAAACACCATATATTTT
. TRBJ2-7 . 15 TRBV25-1 CASSDPSRDVGEQYF TGTGCCAGCAGTGACCCCTCCCGGGACGTTGGAGAGCAGTACTTC
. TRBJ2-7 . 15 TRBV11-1 CASSLSPGNFYEQYF TGTGCCAGCAGCTTGAGCCCAGGAAACTTCTACGAGCAGTACTTC
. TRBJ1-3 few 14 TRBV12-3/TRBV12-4 CASSQSRTGNTIYF TGTGCCAGCAGCCAATCCCGGACTGGAAACACCATATATTTT